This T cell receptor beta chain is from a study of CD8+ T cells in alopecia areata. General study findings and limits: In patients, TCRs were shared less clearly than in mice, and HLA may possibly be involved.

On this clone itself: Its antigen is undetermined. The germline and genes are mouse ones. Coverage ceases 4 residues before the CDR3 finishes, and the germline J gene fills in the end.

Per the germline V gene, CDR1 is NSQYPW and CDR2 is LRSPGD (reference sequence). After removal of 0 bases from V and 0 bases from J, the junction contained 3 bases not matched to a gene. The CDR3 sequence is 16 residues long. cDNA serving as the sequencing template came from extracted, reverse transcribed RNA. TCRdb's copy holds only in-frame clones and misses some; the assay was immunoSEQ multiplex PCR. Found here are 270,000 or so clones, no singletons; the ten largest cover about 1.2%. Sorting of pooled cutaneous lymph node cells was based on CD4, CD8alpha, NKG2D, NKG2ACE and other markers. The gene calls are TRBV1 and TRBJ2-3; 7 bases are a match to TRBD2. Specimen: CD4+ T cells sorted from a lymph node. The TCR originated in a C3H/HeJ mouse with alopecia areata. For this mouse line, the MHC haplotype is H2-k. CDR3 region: CTCSAEGWGSAETLYF. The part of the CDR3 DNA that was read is TGCACCTGCAGTGCAGAAGGCTGGGGGAGTGCAGAA.